These 17 T cell receptor beta chains originate from one sample sequenced in a study of blood T cell repertoires in COVID-19. Repertoires were generated with immunoSEQ multiplex PCR, while TCRdb's copy carries only in-frame clones and drops some. Here the sample spans some 49,000 clones, more than 80% being singletons. Material: peripheral blood. Receptor source: a man between 60 and 70 years old with COVID-19, enrolled during active disease.

This clone was counted a single time. The rearrangement joins TRBV7-2 to TRBJ1-3; a possible D gene is TRBD1 (5 bases). The CDR3 totals 16 residues. Germline V gene sequence: CDR1 SGHTA, CDR2 FQGNSA. V lost 0 bases and J 0 bases, leaving 9 bases between the germline ends. CDR3 sequence (DNA): TGTGCCAGCAGCTTAGCCCCAAGGGGCTCTGGAAACACCATATATTTT. Protein sequence: CASSLAPRGSGNTIYF.

CDR3 sequence reads: CASSLAEMARAANEKLFF. CDR3 nucleotides: TGTGCCAGCAGCTTAGCGGAGATGGCGAGGGCGGCTAATGAAAAACTGTTTTTT. V and J are TRBV7-9 and TRBJ1-4; D not certain. The CDR3 has 18 amino acids. Germline CDR1 and CDR2: SEHNR and FQNEAQ (reference sequence). Between the trimmed V and J ends, which lost 0 bases and 3 bases, there was a span of 17 bases. The entire variable domain, with the rest obtained from reference TRBV7-9 and TRBJ1-4, is as follows: DTGVSQNPRHKITKRGQNVTFRCDPISEHNRLYWYRQTLGQGPEFLTYFQNEAQLEKSRLLSDRFSAERPKGSFSTLEIQRTEQGDSAMYLCASSLAEMARAANEKLFFGSGTQLSVL.

The chain links TRBV11-2 to TRBJ2-1, with 7 bases that match TRBD2. CDR1 is SGHAT, CDR2 FQNNGV, per germline. This CDR3 spans 15 amino acids. V gave up 4 bases and J gave up 5 bases; unmatched junction bases: 8. As DNA, the CDR3 is TGTGCCAGCAGCTCTAGCGGCCTTACTAACAATGAGCAGTTCTTC. Encoded protein: CASSSSGLTNNEQFF.

The chain uses TRBV11-2 and TRBJ1-1, with a possible D match to TRBD1 (5 bases). The length of the CDR3 is 15 residues. Trimming took off 0 bases at V and 2 bases at J, with 10 bases between the two ends. In germline, CDR1 is SGHAT, CDR2 FQNNGV. The CDR3 here is CASSLDRGGNTEAFF. The CDR3 DNA is TGTGCCAGCAGCTTAGATCGGGGGGGAAACACTGAAGCTTTCTTT. The variable domain in full, with the rest retrieved from reference TRBV11-2 and TRBJ1-1, is EAGVAQSPRYKIIEKRQSVAFWCNPISGHATLYWYQQILGQGPKLLIQFQNNGVVDDSQLPKDRFSAERLKGVDSTLKIQPAKLEDSAVYLCASSLDRGGNTEAFFGQGTRLTVV.

This clone was counted a single time. The chain couples TRBV6-1 to TRBJ1-2, with 7 bases identical to TRBD1. Germline CDR1 MNHNS, CDR2 SASEGT. This CDR3 has 15 residues. V was clipped by 2 bases and J by 2 bases; unmatched bases: 5. The DNA for the CDR3 is TGTGCCAGCAGTGAATCAGGGGGAGTAAACTATGGCTACACCTTC. It is translated as CASSESGGVNYGYTF.

This chain uses TRBV2 with TRBJ1-2; possibly TRBD1 for D (5 bases). Trimming shortened V by 4 bases and J by 8 bases, and 11 bases separated the two germline ends. This CDR3 comprises 12 residues. The germline V gene encodes CDR1 SNHLY and CDR2 FYNNEI. For the CDR3, the DNA is TGTGCCAGCAGTGCCCAGGGCCTGGGCTACACCTTC. Amino acids: CASSAQGLGYTF.

This chain joins TRBV24-1 and TRBJ1-1; TRBD1 might be the D (6 bases). Germline values: CDR1 KGHDR, CDR2 SFDVKD. The CDR3 runs to 15 residues. Trimming left V 2 bases short and J 3 bases short, with 12 bases between. CDR3 region: CATSDSQGRDTEAFF. For the CDR3, the DNA is TGTGCCACCAGTGATTCACAGGGTAGGGACACTGAAGCTTTCTTT.

V and J are TRBV27 and TRBJ2-1; 8 positions agree with TRBD1. J lost 7 bases, V lost 3 bases, and 17 bases had no gene match. Germline V gene data show CDR1 as MNHEY and CDR2 as SMNVEV (reference sequence). The CDR3 totals 18 residues. Here the CDR3 DNA reads TGTGCCAGCAGTTTTCGTCTCGTCGGGACAGGAGAGATAAATGAGCAGTTCTTC. Protein product: CASSFRLVGTGEINEQFF.

The rearrangement uses TRBV6-5 and TRBJ1-1; TRBD1 agrees at 9 bases. Per the germline V gene, CDR1 is MNHEY and CDR2 is SVGAGI. With V trimmed by 8 bases and J by 3 bases, 10 bases remained unmatched. CDR3 length: 15 residues. CDR3 sequence: CASLPGTGFDTEAFF. CDR3 nucleotides: TGTGCCAGCCTCCCCGGGACAGGGTTTGACACTGAAGCTTTCTTT.

Of note for this clone: Relative to the germline gene, one junction end is altered; a read error may explain this. The DNA for the CDR3 is TGTGCCAGCACCCAAGATACTAGCGGGGGGGCCGGTACGCAGTATTTT. Its translation is CASTQDTSGGAGTQYF. The chain has TRBV4-2 and TRBJ2-3; 13 bases line up with TRBD2. The CDR3 spans 16 residues. In germline, CDR1 is LGHNA, CDR2 YNFKEQ.

This CDR3 is CASSPPGTGRSPLHF. CDR3 bases: TGTGCCAGCAGCCCCCCGGGGACAGGGAGATCACCCCTCCACTTT. This chain joins TRBV7-9 and TRBJ1-6; TRBD1 aligns across 9 bases. Germline V gene sequence: CDR1 SEHNR, CDR2 FQNEAQ (reference sequence). The CDR3 loop spans 15 amino acids. The junction had 9 bases not matched to a gene; V was cut back by 5 bases and J by 10 bases.

This clone turned up a few times. V and J are TRBV4-1 and TRBJ1-6; 9 positions agree with TRBD1. The germline CDR1 and CDR2 sequences are MGHRA and YSYEKL. Losses at the gene ends were 1 base for V and 6 bases for J; bases not matched to a gene: 7. This CDR3 spans 17 amino acids. Here the CDR3 DNA reads TGCGCCAGCAGCCAAGTCCGTGGGACAGGGCCTAATTCACCCCTCCACTTT. Translating it yields CASSQVRGTGPNSPLHF.

The genes are TRBV2 and TRBJ1-4, with a tentative D call TRBD1 (5 bases). This CDR3 is 16 amino acids long. Trimming shortened V by 2 bases and J by 8 bases, and 18 bases separated the two germline ends. The germline gives CDR1 SNHLY, CDR2 FYNNEI. This chain's CDR3 is CASSEILWGSGEKLFF. In DNA form, the CDR3 reads TGTGCCAGCAGTGAAATTCTTTGGGGCTCAGGAGAAAAACTGTTTTTT.

The chain links TRBV21-1 to TRBJ2-1; the table calls TRBD1, which could not be checked here. TRBV21-1 is a known pseudogene. CDR3 length equals 20 residues. The CDR3 reads CASSLGSGTSRFDSYNEQFF. CDR3 in DNA: TGTGCCAGCAGCTTGGGATCCGGGACAAGCCGCTTTGATTCCTACAATGAGCAGTTCTTC.

This chain joins TRBV7-9 and TRBJ1-1, with D tentatively TRBD1 (5 bases). This CDR3 has 13 residues. Trimming took 2 bases from V and 4 from J, leaving 8 bases between them. CDR1 is SEHNR, CDR2 FQNEAQ, per germline (reference sequence). DNA for the CDR3: TGTGCCAGCAGCTTAAGGGGTGGCACTGAAGCTTTCTTT. This codes for CASSLRGGTEAFF.

The CDR3, as DNA: TGTGCCAGCAGCGACCGACAGGGGGGACTCGGCAATGAGCAGTTCTTC. Encoded protein: CASSDRQGGLGNEQFF. The rearrangement uses TRBV7-8 and TRBJ2-1, with 9 positions matching TRBD1. CDR1 and CDR2 from the germline V gene are SGHVS and FQNEAQ. CDR3 length: 16 amino acids. V lost 5 bases and J lost 6; bases outside the gene matches: 11.

This clone appeared a single time. V and J are TRBV3-1 (or the pseudogene TRBV3-2) and TRBJ1-3; D is undetermined. Trimming pared 0 bases from V and 1 base from J, leaving 4 bases between. The CDR3 loop spans 14 amino acids. Looked up from germline, CDR1 is LGHDT and CDR2 is YNNKEL (reference sequence). CDR3 in DNA: TGTGCCAGCAGCCAAGATCAGTCTGGAAACACCATATATTTT. It encodes CASSQDQSGNTIYF.